Given below is one TCR beta chain in context. Its antigen remains unidentified. CD4+ cells underwent separation, giving CD45RA+ naive and CD45RA-negative memory subsets. The data derive from a study of shared clonotypes between healthy human individuals. Some 32,000 T cell genomes, or approximately 0.2 ug DNA, went into the sorted-subset replicate PCRs. The data were produced by immunoSEQ multiplex PCR, yet TCRdb's version contains in-frame clones alone and is incomplete. The profile shows about 2.4 million clones, 90% to 95% of them singletons. The CDR3 sequence is 14 residues long. Unmatched junction bases numbered 6, after V lost 4 bases and J lost 7 bases. The germline V gene encodes CDR1 PRHDT and CDR2 FYEKMQ (reference sequence). Study-wide results and caveats: Around 5.4% of naive CD4 clonotypes were common to a few donors. On the whole, naive subsets had larger estimated richness than memory subsets had.

Source material: naive CD4+ T cells sorted from blood. Subset reported: CD45RA+ positively selected. The V and J genes are TRBV13 and TRBJ1-4; the match to TRBD1 covers 7 bases. This TCR was sampled from a man younger than 35 in good health. Here the CDR3 reads CASSSTGLAEKLFF. The CDR3 DNA reads TGTGCCAGCAGCTCGACAGGGCTGGCTGAAAAACTGTTTTTT. The full variable domain, its missing parts supplied by reference TRBV13 and TRBJ1-4, is AAGVIQSPRHLIKEKRETATLKCYPIPRHDTVYWYQQGPGQDPQFLISFYEKMQSDKGSIPDRFSAQQFSDYHSELNMSSLELGDSALYFCASSSTGLAEKLFFGSGTQLSVL.